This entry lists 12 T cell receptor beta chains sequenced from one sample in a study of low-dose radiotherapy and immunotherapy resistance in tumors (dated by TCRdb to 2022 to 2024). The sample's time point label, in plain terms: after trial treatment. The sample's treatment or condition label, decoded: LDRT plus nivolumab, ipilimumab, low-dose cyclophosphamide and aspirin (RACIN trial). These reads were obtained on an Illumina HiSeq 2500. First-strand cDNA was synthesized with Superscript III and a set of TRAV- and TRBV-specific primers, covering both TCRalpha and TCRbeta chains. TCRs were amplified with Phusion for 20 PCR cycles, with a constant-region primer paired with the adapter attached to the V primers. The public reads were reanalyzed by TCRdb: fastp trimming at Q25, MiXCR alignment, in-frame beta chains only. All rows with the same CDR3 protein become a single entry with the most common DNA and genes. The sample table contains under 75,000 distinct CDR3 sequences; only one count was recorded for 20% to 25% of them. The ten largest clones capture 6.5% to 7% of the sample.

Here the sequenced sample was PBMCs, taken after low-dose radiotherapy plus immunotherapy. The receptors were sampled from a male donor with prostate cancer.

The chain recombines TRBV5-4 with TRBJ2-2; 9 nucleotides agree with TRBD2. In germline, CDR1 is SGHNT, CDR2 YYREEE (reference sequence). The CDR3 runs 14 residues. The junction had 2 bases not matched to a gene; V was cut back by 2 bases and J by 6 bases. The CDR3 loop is CASSFSGGAGELFF. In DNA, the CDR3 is TGTGCCAGCAGCTTTAGCGGGGGCGCCGGGGAGCTGTTTTTT.

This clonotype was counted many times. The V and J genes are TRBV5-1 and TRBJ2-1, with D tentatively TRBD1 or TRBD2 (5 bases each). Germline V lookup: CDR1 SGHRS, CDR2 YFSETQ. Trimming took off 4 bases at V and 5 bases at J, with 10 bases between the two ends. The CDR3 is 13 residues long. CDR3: CASSRDGDNEQFF. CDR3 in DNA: TGCGCCAGCAGCAGGGACGGCGACAATGAGCAGTTCTTC.

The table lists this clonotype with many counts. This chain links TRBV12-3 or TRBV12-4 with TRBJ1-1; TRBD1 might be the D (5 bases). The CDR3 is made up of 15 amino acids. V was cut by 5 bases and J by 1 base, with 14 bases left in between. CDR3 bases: TGTGCCAGCAGTGCCCAGACAGTGGCGAACACTGAAGCTTTCTTT. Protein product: CASSAQTVANTEAFF.

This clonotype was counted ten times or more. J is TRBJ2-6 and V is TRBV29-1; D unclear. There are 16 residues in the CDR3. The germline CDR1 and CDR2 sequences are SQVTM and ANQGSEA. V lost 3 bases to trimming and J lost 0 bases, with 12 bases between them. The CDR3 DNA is TGCAGCGTTGAGAACTATCCCGGCTCTGGGGCCAACGTCCTGACTTTC. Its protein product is CSVENYPGSGANVLTF.

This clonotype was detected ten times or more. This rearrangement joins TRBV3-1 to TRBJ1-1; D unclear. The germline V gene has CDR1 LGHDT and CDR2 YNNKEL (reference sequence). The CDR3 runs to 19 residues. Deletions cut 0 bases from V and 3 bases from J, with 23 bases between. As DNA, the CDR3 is TGTGCCAGCAGCCAAGATTATTACAGACAAACCACCGAGGACACTGAAGCTTTCTTT. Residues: CASSQDYYRQTTEDTEAFF.

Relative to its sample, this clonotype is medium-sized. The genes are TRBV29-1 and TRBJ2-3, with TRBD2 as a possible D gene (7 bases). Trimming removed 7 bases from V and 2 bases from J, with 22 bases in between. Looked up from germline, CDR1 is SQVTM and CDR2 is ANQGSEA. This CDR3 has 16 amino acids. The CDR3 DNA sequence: TGCAGCGGGAGGGCGGGGGCTCTATCCTCCACAGATACGCAGTATTTT. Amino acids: CSGRAGALSSTDTQYF.

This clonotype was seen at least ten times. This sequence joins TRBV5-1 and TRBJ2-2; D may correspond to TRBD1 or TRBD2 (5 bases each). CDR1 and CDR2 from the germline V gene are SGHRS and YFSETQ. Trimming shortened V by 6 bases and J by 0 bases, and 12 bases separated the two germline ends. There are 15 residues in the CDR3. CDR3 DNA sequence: TGCGCCAGCAATATGGGGACGGCGAACACCGGGGAGCTGTTTTTT. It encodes CASNMGTANTGELFF.

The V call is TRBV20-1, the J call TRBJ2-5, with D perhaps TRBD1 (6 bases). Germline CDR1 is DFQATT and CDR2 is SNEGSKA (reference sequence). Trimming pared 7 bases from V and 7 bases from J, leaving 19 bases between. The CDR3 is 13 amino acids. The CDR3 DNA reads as TGCAGTGGAGTCCTGGGGGCGATTTGGACCCAGTACTTC. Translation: CSGVLGAIWTQYF.

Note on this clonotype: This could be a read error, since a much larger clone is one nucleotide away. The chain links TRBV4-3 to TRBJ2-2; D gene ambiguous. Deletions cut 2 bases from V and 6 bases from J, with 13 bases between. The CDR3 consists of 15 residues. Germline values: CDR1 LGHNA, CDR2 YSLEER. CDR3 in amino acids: CASSQSVIGAGELFF. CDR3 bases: TGCGCCAGCAGCCAATCGGTGATTGGGGCCGGGGAGCTGTTTTTT.

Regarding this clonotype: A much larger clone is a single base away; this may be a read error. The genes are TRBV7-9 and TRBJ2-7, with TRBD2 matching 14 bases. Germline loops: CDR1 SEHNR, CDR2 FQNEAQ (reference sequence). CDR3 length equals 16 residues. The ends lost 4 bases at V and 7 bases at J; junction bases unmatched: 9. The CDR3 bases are TGTGCCAGCAGCTCGCGGACTAGCGGGGGGTACAATGAGCAGTACTTC. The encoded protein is CASSSRTSGGYNEQYF.

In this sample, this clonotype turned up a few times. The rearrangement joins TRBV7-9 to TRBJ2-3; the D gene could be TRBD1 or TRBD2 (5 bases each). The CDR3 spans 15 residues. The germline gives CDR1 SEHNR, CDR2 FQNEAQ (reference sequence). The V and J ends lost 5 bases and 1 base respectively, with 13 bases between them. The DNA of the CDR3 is TGTGCCAGCAGCCCACCGGGGCGCGGCACAGATACGCAGTATTTT. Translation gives CASSPPGRGTDTQYF.

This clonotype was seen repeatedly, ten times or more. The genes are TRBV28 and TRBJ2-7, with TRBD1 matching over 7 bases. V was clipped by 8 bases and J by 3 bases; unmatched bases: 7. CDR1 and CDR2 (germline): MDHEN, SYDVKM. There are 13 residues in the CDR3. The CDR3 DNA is TGTGCCAGCGAGCCGTCAGGGGGCTACGAGCAGTACTTC. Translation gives CASEPSGGYEQYF.